This entry lists 8 T cell receptor beta chains sequenced from one sample in a study of CD8 T cells in Susac syndrome. The authors reverse transcribed about 0.5 to 1 ug RNA with random hexamers. Via MiXCR, TCRdb re-called the immunoSEQ multiplex PCR reads, giving one row per CDR3 protein. This sample yields 200,000 to 250,000 distinct CDR3 sequences, of which nearly 97% are seen a single time; roughly 0.1% belongs to the top ten. Sequences were obtained from CD4+ T cells from PBMCs. The receptors stem from a human donor with multiple sclerosis.

This chain links TRBV20-1 with TRBJ1-5, with D possibly TRBD1 on 6 matching bases. Germline CDR1 is DFQATT and CDR2 is SNEGSKA (reference sequence). Trimming took 0 bases from V and 6 from J, leaving 12 bases between them. This CDR3 spans 14 amino acids. The CDR3 here is CSAREKQGAQPQHF. CDR3 DNA: TGCAGTGCTAGAGAGAAACAGGGTGCTCAGCCCCAGCATTTT.

This clonotype showed up just once. The chain couples TRBV29-1 to TRBJ1-1, with D hard to call. This CDR3 is built from 14 residues. V lost 7 bases, J lost 4 bases, and 19 bases lay in between. Germline CDR1 reads SQVTM; CDR2 reads ANQGSEA. This CDR3 is CSAGTATSGTEAFF. In DNA form, the CDR3 reads TGCAGCGCTGGTACGGCCACCTCAGGCACTGAAGCTTTCTTT.

The J gene is TRBJ2-1, the V gene TRBV5-1; TRBD2 aligns across 7 bases. Germline V gene sequence: CDR1 SGHRS, CDR2 YFSETQ. This CDR3 is built from 16 residues. The V segment lost 1 base and the J segment 6 bases; nucleotides outside the gene matches: 10. CDR3 sequence reads: CASSLFRTRALNEQFF. In nucleotides, the CDR3 is TGCGCCAGCAGCTTGTTTAGGACTAGAGCCCTCAATGAGCAGTTCTTC.

The CDR3 reads CASRDRLFTDTQYF. The CDR3 coding sequence is TGCGCCAGCAGGGACAGGCTCTTCACAGATACGCAGTATTTT. J is TRBJ2-3 and V is TRBV4-1, with 7 bases that match TRBD1. With V trimmed by 6 bases and J by 2 bases, 5 bases remained unmatched. In germline, CDR1 is MGHRA, CDR2 YSYEKL. The CDR3 is 14 residues long.

The gene calls are TRBV11-2 and TRBJ2-7; 7 nucleotides line up with TRBD1. The CDR3 spans 14 residues. Germline values: CDR1 SGHAT, CDR2 FQNNGV. V was clipped by 5 bases and J by 1 base; unmatched bases: 5. CDR3 amino acids: CASSKQGRSYEQYF. CDR3 nucleotide sequence: TGTGCCAGCAGCAAACAGGGGAGATCCTACGAGCAGTACTTC.

The rearrangement uses TRBV11-2 and TRBJ2-1; tentative D call: TRBD1 (5 bases). CDR3 length equals 15 residues. Germline assignment: CDR1 SGHAT and CDR2 FQNNGV. Trimming stripped 1 base from V and 5 bases from J, with 12 bases between. The CDR3 is CASSLGENRHNEQFF. The CDR3 DNA follows: TGTGCCAGCAGCTTAGGGGAAAACAGGCACAATGAGCAGTTCTTC.

V gene TRBV5-1 combines with J gene TRBJ1-2, with D maybe TRBD1 (6 bases). With 3 bases removed from V and 4 bases from J, the gap between germline ends came to 16 bases. The CDR3 length is 15 residues. Germline CDR1 SGHRS, CDR2 YFSETQ. Here the CDR3 DNA reads TGCGCCAGCAGCTCGGGACAAGTTTACGGCTATGGCTACACCTTC. Translating it yields CASSSGQVYGYGYTF.

Only one count was recorded for this clonotype. The chain combines TRBV6-6 with TRBJ1-6, with D maybe TRBD1 (5 bases). The CDR3 covers 14 residues. Germline V gene data show CDR1 as MNHNY and CDR2 as SVGAGI (reference sequence). Deletions cut 0 bases from V and 7 bases from J, with 7 bases between. The CDR3 DNA is TGTGCCAGCAGTTACTCAGGGGCAAATTCACCCCTCCACTTT. As protein: CASSYSGANSPLHF.